A single sample is the source of the 12 T cell receptor beta chains below, sequenced in a study of OX40 agonist ivuxolimab in advanced cancers. The repertoire was sequenced with immunoSEQ multiplex PCR; TCRdb's copy has only in-frame clones and lacks some. This sample yields 15,000 to 20,000 clones, of which about three quarters are seen a single time; 45% to 50% belongs to the top ten. Here the sequenced sample was CD4+ or CD8+ T cells sorted from blood, taken in a trial of the OX40 agonist ivuxolimab. Receptor source: an adult with an advanced solid tumor such as melanoma, head and neck, liver or kidney cancer.

This clone has only a few counts. This sequence joins TRBV9 and TRBJ2-1; 7 nucleotides match TRBD2. CDR1 is SGDLS and CDR2 is YYNGEE in the germline V gene. Losses at the gene ends were 0 bases for V and 3 bases for J; bases not matched to a gene: 3. The CDR3 length is 15 residues. CDR3 bases: TGTGCCAGCAGCGTAGTTCCTAGCGGCTACAATGAGCAGTTCTTC. As protein: CASSVVPSGYNEQFF.

The V and J genes are TRBV6-1 and TRBJ1-2; D is undetermined. Trimming shortened V by 5 bases and J by 5 bases, and 15 bases separated the two germline ends. CDR1 and CDR2 (germline): MNHNS, SASEGT. The CDR3 consists of 14 residues. The CDR3 coding sequence is TGTGCCAGCAGTCTGAAAGGGCAGGAGTATGGCTACACCTTC. As protein: CASSLKGQEYGYTF.

V is TRBV4-1 and J is TRBJ2-5, with D unclear. This CDR3 comprises 13 residues. V lost 2 bases to trimming and J lost 5 bases, with 9 bases between them. Germline V gene sequence: CDR1 MGHRA, CDR2 YSYEKL. CDR3 nucleotides: TGCGCCAGCAGCCAAACCCTAGGGGAGACCCAGTACTTC. Translating it yields CASSQTLGETQYF.

CDR3: CASGNPNDYEQYF. The CDR3 nucleotides are TGTGCCAGTGGAAACCCGAACGATTACGAGCAGTACTTC. The V gene is TRBV19, the J gene TRBJ2-7; D gene unclear. Per germline, CDR1 LNHDA and CDR2 SQIVND (reference sequence). The CDR3 loop spans 13 amino acids. Trimming took off 8 bases at V and 4 bases at J, with 15 bases between the two ends.

The chain carries TRBV9 and TRBJ1-2; weak D call: TRBD1 (5 bases). The CDR3 is 13 amino acids. Trimming left V 4 bases short and J 3 bases short, with 10 bases between. Looked up from germline, CDR1 is SGDLS and CDR2 is YYNGEE. Here the CDR3 DNA reads TGTGCCAGCAGCCGGGGGTTCGACTATGGCTACACCTTC. Its protein is CASSRGFDYGYTF.

This clone was seen only once. The chain carries TRBV19 and TRBJ2-2; TRBD2 matches at 10 bases. The V and J ends lost 1 base and 0 bases, in that order; junction bases with no gene match: 5. There are 18 residues in the CDR3. Germline loops: CDR1 LNHDA, CDR2 SQIVND (reference sequence). CDR3 nucleotides: TGTGCCAGTAGTATAGGGACTAGCGGACCTCCGAACACCGGGGAGCTGTTTTTT. Its protein product is CASSIGTSGPPNTGELFF.

The chain is built from TRBV15 and TRBJ2-3, with TRBD1 identical over 7 bases. V gave up 0 bases and J gave up 10 bases; unmatched junction bases: 1. Germline CDR1 and CDR2: LNHNV and YYDKDF (reference sequence). This CDR3 has 12 residues. This CDR3 reads CATSRETGPQYF. Written as DNA, the CDR3 is TGTGCCACCAGCAGAGAGACAGGGCCGCAGTATTTT.

Many counts were recorded for this clone. The CDR3 DNA is TGTGCCAGCAGCTTAGAGGTTGGGGAGACCCAGTACTTC. Amino acid sequence: CASSLEVGETQYF. The genes are TRBV7-9 and TRBJ2-5, with D unresolved. There are 13 residues in the CDR3. The V and J ends lost 1 base and 5 bases respectively, with 8 bases between them. Germline V gene data show CDR1 as SEHNR and CDR2 as FQNEAQ (reference sequence).

The CDR3, as DNA: TGTGCCAGCAGGGTTGGCCCGGGGACTGAAGCTTTCTTT. Its translation is CASRVGPGTEAFF. V and J are TRBV6-5 and TRBJ1-1, with no clear D. The CDR3 consists of 13 residues. Germline CDR1 and CDR2: MNHEY and SVGAGI. The V and J ends lost 6 bases and 5 bases respectively, with 13 bases between them.

This sequence joins TRBV7-9 and TRBJ1-4; 9 bases match TRBD1. With V trimmed by 5 bases and J by 8 bases, 9 bases remained unmatched. CDR3 size: 15 residues. The germline V gene encodes CDR1 SEHNR and CDR2 FQNEAQ (reference sequence). For the CDR3, the DNA is TGTGCCAGCAGCGTAAAACAGGGGGCGAGAGAAAAACTGTTTTTT. Translated: CASSVKQGAREKLFF. Based on the CDR3 plus reference TRBV7-9 and TRBJ1-4, the full variable domain is DTGVSQNPRHKITKRGQNVTFRCDPISEHNRLYWYRQTLGQGPEFLTYFQNEAQLEKSRLLSDRFSAERPKGSFSTLEIQRTEQGDSAMYLCASSVKQGAREKLFFGSGTQLSVL.

This chain links TRBV7-3 with TRBJ2-1; D unclear. V lost 1 base and J 0 bases, leaving 7 bases between the germline ends. The CDR3 extends over 15 amino acids. From germline, CDR1 is SGHTA and CDR2 FQGTGA. The CDR3 nucleotides are TGTGCCAGCAGCTTAATTGCGAGCTCCTACAATGAGCAGTTCTTC. It yields the protein CASSLIASSYNEQFF.

In its sample, this clone was seen a few times. The J gene is TRBJ2-7, the V gene TRBV5-6; a possible D gene is TRBD2 (5 bases). Germline-derived CDR1 and CDR2 are SGHDT and YYEEEE. Between the trimmed V and J ends, which lost 0 bases and 3 bases, there was a span of 7 bases. The CDR3 extends over 13 amino acids. The CDR3 DNA reads as TGTGCCAGCAGCTTGGGTGGAGGCTACGAGCAGTACTTC. Translating it yields CASSLGGGYEQYF.